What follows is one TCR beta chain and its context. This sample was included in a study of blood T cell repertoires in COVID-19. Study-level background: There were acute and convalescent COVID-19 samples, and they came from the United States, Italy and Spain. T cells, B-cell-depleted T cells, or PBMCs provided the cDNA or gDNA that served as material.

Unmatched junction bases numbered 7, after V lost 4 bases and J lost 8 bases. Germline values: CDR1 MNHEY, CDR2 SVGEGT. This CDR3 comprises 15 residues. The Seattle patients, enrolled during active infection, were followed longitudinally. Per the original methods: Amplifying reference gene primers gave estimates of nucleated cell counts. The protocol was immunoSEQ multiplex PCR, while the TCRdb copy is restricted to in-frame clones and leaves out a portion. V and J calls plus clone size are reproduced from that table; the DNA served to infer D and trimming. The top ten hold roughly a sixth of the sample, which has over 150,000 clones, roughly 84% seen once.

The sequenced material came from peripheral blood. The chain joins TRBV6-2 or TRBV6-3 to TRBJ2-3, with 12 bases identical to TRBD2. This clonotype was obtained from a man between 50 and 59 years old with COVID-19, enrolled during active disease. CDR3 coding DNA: TGTGCCAGCAGTTTCCCTAGCGGGGGGGAGGGTACGCAGTATTTT. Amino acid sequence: CASSFPSGGEGTQYF.